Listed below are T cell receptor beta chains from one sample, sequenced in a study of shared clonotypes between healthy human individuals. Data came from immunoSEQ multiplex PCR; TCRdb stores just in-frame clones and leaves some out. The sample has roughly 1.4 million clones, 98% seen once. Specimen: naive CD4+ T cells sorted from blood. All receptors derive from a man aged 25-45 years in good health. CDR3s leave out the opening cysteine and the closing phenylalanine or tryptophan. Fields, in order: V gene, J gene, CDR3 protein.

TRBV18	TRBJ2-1	ASSPGEGRESGNEQF
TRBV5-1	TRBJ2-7	ASSVVGTGVVEQY
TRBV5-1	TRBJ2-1	ASSKSSYNEQF
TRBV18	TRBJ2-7	ASSPNRGDEQY
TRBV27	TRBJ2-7	ASSLSRGQGTYEQY
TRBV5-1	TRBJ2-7	ASRPGPTAVEEQY
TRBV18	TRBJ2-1	ASSQTWRNDNEQF
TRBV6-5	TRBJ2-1	ASKRGDSTYNEQF
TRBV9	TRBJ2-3	ASSDKRLETTDTQY
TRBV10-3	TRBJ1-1	AITGQGTNTEAF
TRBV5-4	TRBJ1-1	ASSLTGGNTEAF
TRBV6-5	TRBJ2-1	ASSKWTGAINEQF
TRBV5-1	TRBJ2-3	ASKGQGASDTQY
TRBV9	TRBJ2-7	ASSVAPRLAAGEQY
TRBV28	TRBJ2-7	ASTIQGYEQY
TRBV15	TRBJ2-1	ATSTGPPSYNEQF
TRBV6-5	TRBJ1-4	ASSSVATNEKLF
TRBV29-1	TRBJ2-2	SVTSRTAGELF
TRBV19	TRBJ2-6	ASSINQALSGANVLT
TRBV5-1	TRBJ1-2	ASSKGGTGDYGYT
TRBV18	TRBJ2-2	ASSPPPSQGSTGELF
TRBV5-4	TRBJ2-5	ASSKGQDEKTQY
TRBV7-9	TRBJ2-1	ASSRQTGPKSDNEQF
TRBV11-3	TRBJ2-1	ASSHPRVAGGPTNEQF
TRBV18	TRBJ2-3	ASSPLASDTQY
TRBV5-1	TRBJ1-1	ASSPATSLRNTEAF
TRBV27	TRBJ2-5	ASRPGPQETQY
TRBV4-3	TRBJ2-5	ASSQSLQETQY
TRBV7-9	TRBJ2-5	ASDRGGGTGQETQY
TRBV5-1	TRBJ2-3	ASSLEGVDTQY
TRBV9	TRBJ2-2	ASSVQGTNTGELF
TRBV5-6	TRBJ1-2	ASSLERNSYGYT
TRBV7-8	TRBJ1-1	ASSLVALRRNGLNTEAF
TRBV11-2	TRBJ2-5	ASSLDWQGRETQY
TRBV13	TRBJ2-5	ASASISEGTQY